This T cell receptor (beta chain) was found in a study of PD-L1 blockade in urothelial cancer. Study-wide background: Analysis of the blood was performed 3 weeks (second dose) and 6 weeks after treatment start. Blood samples had a median of 141,255 T cells.

Regarding this clone: As yet, its antigen is unknown.

The protocol was immunoSEQ multiplex PCR, while the TCRdb copy is restricted to in-frame clones and leaves out a portion. Of around 40,000 clones in the sample, 85% to 90% were seen once. Germline lookup yields CDR1 SGHAT and CDR2 FQNNGV. CDR3 length equals 15 residues. With 2 bases clipped from V and 7 bases from J, the junction kept 6 bases outside the gene matches. Whole-study findings and limits: Below-median pretreatment blood TCR clonality predicted better survival.

The chain employs TRBV11-2 and TRBJ2-3; TRBD2 agrees at 10 bases. This receptor was identified in a man in his sixties with urothelial cancer. The sample consisted of PBMCs, taken around atezolizumab (anti-PD-L1) treatment. CDR3 in DNA: TGTGCCAGCAGCTTACAGCGGGGGGGGATGCATACGCAGTATTTT. Encoded protein: CASSLQRGGMHTQYF.